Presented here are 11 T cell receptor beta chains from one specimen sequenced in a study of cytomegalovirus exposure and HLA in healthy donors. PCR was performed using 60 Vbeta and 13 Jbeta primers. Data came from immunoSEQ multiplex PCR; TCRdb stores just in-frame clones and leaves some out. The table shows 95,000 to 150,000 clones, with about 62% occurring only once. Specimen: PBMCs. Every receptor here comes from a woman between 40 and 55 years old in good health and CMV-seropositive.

CDR3: CASSALGSTGELFF. The CDR3 coding sequence is TGTGCCAGCAGCGCCCTCGGGAGCACCGGGGAGCTGTTTTTT. The chain is built from TRBV9 and TRBJ2-2; TRBD2 might be the D (6 bases). Germline V gene data show CDR1 as SGDLS and CDR2 as YYNGEE. CDR3 size: 14 residues. V was trimmed by 3 bases and J by 4 bases, leaving 10 bases between them.

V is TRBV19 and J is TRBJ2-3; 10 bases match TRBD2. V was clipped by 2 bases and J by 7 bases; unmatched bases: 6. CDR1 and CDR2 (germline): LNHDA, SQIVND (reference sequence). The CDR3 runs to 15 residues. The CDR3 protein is CASSITSGGAYTQYF. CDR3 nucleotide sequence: TGTGCCAGTAGTATAACCAGCGGGGGGGCTTATACGCAGTATTTT.

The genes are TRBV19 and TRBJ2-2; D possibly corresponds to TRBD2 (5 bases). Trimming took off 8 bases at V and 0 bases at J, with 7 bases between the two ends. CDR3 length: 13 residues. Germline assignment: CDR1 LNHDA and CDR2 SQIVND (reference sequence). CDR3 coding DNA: TGTGCCAGTCGGGGAGCGAACACCGGGGAGCTGTTTTTT. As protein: CASRGANTGELFF.

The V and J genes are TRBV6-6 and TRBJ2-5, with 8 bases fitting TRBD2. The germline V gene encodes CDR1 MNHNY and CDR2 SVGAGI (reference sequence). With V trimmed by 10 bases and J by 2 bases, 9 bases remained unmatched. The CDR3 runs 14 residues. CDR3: CAIRSAGVQETQYF. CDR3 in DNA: TGTGCCATCCGTTCAGCGGGAGTTCAAGAGACCCAGTACTTC.

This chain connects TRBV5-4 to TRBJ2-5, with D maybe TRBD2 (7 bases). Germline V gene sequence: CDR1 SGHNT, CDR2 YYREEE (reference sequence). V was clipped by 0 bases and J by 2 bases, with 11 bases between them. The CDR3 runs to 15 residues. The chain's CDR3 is CASSLEGGVQETQYF. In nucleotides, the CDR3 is TGTGCCAGCAGCTTGGAAGGGGGGGTTCAAGAGACCCAGTACTTC.

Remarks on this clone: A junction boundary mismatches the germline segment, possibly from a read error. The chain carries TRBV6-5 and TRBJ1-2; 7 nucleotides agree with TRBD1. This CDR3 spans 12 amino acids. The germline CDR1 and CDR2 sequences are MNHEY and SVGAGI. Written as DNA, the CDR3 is TGTGCCAGCAGTTACGCGGGACAGCGGTTTGACTTC. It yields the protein CASSYAGQRFDF.

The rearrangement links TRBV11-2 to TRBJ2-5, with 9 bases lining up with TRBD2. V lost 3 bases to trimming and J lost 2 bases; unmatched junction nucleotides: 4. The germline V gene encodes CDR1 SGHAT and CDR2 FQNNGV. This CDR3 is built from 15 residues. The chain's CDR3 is CASSLSGGPQETQYF. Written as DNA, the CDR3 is TGTGCCAGCAGCTTGAGCGGGGGGCCGCAAGAGACCCAGTACTTC.

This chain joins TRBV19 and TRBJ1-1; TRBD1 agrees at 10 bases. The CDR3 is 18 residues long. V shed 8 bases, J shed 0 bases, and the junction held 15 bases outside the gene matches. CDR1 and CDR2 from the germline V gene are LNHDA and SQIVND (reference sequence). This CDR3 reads CASGGQGVLGRMNTEAFF. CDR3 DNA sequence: TGTGCCAGTGGAGGACAGGGGGTCTTGGGGAGGATGAACACTGAAGCTTTCTTT.

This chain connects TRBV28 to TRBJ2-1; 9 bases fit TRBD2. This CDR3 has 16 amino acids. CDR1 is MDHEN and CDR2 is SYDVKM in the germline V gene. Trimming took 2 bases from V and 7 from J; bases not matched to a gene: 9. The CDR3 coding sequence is TGTGCCAGCAGTTTACGAGGGCGACTAGCGGTTAATGAGCAGTTCTTC. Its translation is CASSLRGRLAVNEQFF.

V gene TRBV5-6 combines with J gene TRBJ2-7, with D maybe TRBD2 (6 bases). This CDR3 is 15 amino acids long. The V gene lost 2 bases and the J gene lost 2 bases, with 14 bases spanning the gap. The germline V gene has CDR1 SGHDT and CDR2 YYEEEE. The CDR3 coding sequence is TGTGCCAGCAGCTTAGTTGGAGGGTTTGCCTACGAGCAGTACTTC. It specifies CASSLVGGFAYEQYF.

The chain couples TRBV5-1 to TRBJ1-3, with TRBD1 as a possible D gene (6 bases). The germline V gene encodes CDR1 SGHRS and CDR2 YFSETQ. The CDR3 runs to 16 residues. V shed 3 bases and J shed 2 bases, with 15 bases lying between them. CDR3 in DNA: TGCGCCAGCAGCTCCAATGGGGGCTTGGCTGGAAACACCATATATTTT. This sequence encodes CASSSNGGLAGNTIYF.